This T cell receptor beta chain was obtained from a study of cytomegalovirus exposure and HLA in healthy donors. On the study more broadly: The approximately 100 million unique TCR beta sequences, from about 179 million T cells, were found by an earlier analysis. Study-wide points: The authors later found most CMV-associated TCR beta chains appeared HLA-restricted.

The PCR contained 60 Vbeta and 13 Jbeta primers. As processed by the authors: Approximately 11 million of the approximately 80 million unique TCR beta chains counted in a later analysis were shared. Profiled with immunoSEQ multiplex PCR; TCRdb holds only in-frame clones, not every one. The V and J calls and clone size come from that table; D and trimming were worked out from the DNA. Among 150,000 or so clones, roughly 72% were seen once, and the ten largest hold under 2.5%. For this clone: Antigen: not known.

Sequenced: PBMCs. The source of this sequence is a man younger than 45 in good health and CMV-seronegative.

The DNA for the CDR3 is TGTGCCAGCTCACGGGGCGAGTACGGCTACACCTTC. It specifies CASSRGEYGYTF. The chain recombines TRBV18 with TRBJ1-2; possibly TRBD1 for D (5 bases). Trimming removed 4 bases from V and 8 bases from J, with 11 bases in between. The CDR3 covers 12 residues. Per the germline V gene, CDR1 is KGHSH and CDR2 is LQKENI.